This is a list of T cell receptor beta chains from one sample in a study of CD8 T cells in Susac syndrome. MiXCR was run by TCRdb on the immunoSEQ multiplex PCR reads, yielding one entry per CDR3 protein. The data show more than 40,000 distinct CDR3 sequences, roughly 93% seen once. Sequences were obtained from CD8+ T cells from PBMCs. The receptors were sampled from a human donor in good health. Each CDR3 is given with its conserved first and last residue. Each record gives: CDR3 length, D gene, V gene, CDR3 protein. A D gene is named only where the DNA matches it firmly.

>12|NA|TRBV7-8
CASSFLREKLFF
>15|TRBD1|TRBV18
CASSPPGTANQPQHF
>13|NA|TRBV6-4
CASSEGSTDTQYF
>14|TRBD2|TRBV19
CASSIGLAVDTQYF
>13|NA|TRBV10-3
CAISEFGGTEAFF
>16|NA|TRBV19
CASSPRGGLNTGELFF
>15|TRBD2|TRBV4-1
CASSPGLATNYEQYF
>15|NA|TRBV28
CASSKTRGLAYEQYF
>21|NA|TRBV9
CASDGILSAIGTGIWGTEAFF
>14|NA|TRBV6-6
CASSSGGLRQPQHF
>12|NA|TRBV28
CASSFTNDEQYF
>13|NA|TRBV11-2
CASSLQKPETQYF
>15|NA|TRBV12-3/TRBV12-4
CASSGTDYSAETQYF
>15|TRBD1|TRBV7-9
CASSSSGTGSYEQYF
>17|NA|TRBV7-9
CASSFILATSSYNEQFF
>17|NA|TRBV15
CATSRAGHPLSTDTQYF
>11|NA|TRBV30
CAWSSHAEAFF
>13|NA|TRBV29-1
CSVDGGVLNEQFF
>12|NA|TRBV29-1
CSVEGTLYGYTF
>13|NA|TRBV3-1
CASSPRGWNIQYF
>15|NA|TRBV29-1
CRVEDRGAGSDTQYF
>14|NA|TRBV2
CASKGEGFTDTQYF
>15|TRBD1|TRBV29-1
CSVDWDRGLESEAFF
>16|NA|TRBV6-5
CASNSDGLALMDVLTF
>15|TRBD1|TRBV12-3/TRBV12-4
CASSPPGQVQETQYF
>15|TRBD2|TRBV27
CASSSRLAGSYEQYF
>13|TRBD1|TRBV6-2/TRBV6-3
CASSTGGSYEQYF
>14|NA|TRBV20-1
CSAAQRWAKNIQYF